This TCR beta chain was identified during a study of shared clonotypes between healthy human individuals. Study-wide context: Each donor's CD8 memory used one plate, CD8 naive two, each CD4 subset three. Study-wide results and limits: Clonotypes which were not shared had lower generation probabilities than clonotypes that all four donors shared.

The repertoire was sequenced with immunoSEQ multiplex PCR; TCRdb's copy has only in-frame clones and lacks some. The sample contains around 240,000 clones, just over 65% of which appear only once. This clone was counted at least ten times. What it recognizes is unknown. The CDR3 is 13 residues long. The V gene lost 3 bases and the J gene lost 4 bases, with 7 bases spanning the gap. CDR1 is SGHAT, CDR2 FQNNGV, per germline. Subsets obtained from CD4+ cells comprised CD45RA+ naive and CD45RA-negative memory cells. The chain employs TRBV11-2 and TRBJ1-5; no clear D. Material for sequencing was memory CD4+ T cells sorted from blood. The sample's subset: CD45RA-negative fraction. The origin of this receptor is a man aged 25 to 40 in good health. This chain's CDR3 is CASSFDKNQPQHF. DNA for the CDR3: TGTGCCAGCAGCTTCGACAAGAATCAGCCCCAGCATTTT.